These 25 T cell receptor beta chains came from one sample sequenced in a study of T cells expressing NK-cell markers. From the 5' RACE reads, TCRdb lists one entry per CDR3 protein and no DNA. In total, the table holds 350,000 to 400,000 distinct CDR3 sequences. Material: blood T cells: a sorted CD56 or NKG2C T cell subset, CD4+ or CD8+ T cells, or bulk PBMC T cells (not recorded which). The origin of the receptors is a woman between 50 and 59 years old in good health.

The J gene is TRBJ2-5, the V gene TRBV12-3 or TRBV12-4; TCRdb lists TRBD2, though no DNA is available to test this call. CDR3 length: 14 amino acids. The CDR3 reads CASSPTSSDRTQYF.

V and J are TRBV24-1 and TRBJ2-1; the TRBD2 assignment by TCRdb is unverifiable without DNA. The CDR3 totals 14 residues. Germline V gene data show CDR1 as KGHDR and CDR2 as SFDVKD. This CDR3 reads CATSGREGYNEQFF.

The chain joins TRBV4-1 to TRBJ2-2; TCRdb gives TRBD1 as the D gene, but with no DNA this cannot be confirmed. From germline, CDR1 is MGHRA and CDR2 YSYEKL. The CDR3 is 14 amino acids. The CDR3: CASSGGQNTGELFF.

The J gene is TRBJ2-1, the V gene TRBV29-1. The CDR3 has 15 amino acids. Germline CDR1 reads SQVTM; CDR2 reads ANQGSEA. CDR3 sequence: CSVGSTFHGDNEQFF.

This chain connects TRBV12-5 to TRBJ2-7; lacking DNA, the TRBD2 call made by TCRdb goes unchecked. The CDR3 is 16 residues long. The germline V gene encodes CDR1 LGHNT and CDR2 FRNRAP. The CDR3 loop is CASGLGLAAYSYEQYF.

This sequence joins TRBV5-1 and TRBJ1-1; TCRdb calls TRBD1, which cannot be checked without DNA. Germline-derived CDR1 and CDR2 are SGHRS and YFSETQ. This CDR3 has 13 residues. The chain's CDR3 is CASRGQTNTEAFF.

V is TRBV11-2 and J is TRBJ2-5. CDR1 and CDR2 from the germline V gene are SGHAT and FQNNGV. The CDR3 contains 13 residues. CDR3 sequence reads: CASSLTRLGAQYF.

The CDR3 loop is CATSSADGEQYF. J is TRBJ2-7 and V is TRBV15. The germline CDR1 and CDR2 sequences are LNHNV and YYDKDF (reference sequence). The CDR3 is 12 residues long.

The chain uses TRBV20-1 and TRBJ1-3. The length of the CDR3 is 11 residues. The germline CDR1 and CDR2 sequences are DFQATT and SNEGSKA (reference sequence). CDR3 loop: CSARFGNTIYF.

V and J are TRBV20-1 and TRBJ2-3; TCRdb outputs TRBD2, but without DNA this stays unchecked. Germline CDR1 DFQATT, CDR2 SNEGSKA (reference sequence). The CDR3 consists of 13 residues. CDR3 in amino acids: CSATQREGDTQYF.

The gene calls are TRBV5-1 and TRBJ2-2; TCRdb calls TRBD1, which cannot be checked without DNA. There are 17 residues in the CDR3. Germline V CDR1 and CDR2: SGHRS, YFSETQ. CDR3 region: CASSPGGPALNTGELFF. The full variable domain, completed using reference TRBV5-1 and TRBJ2-2, is KAGVTQTPRYLIKTRGQQVTLSCSPISGHRSVSWYQQTPGQGLQFLFEYFSETQRNKGNFPGRFSGRQFSNSRSEMNVSTLELGDSALYLCASSPGGPALNTGELFFGEGSRLTVL.

The genes are TRBV19 and TRBJ2-3; TCRdb proposes TRBD2, but this gene call is untestable without DNA. The CDR3 length is 18 residues. In germline, CDR1 is LNHDA, CDR2 SQIVND (reference sequence). The CDR3 loop reads CASSISRSAGGGTDTQYF.

The chain employs TRBV12-3 or TRBV12-4 and TRBJ2-1; TCRdb designates TRBD2, a call that cannot be tested without DNA. The CDR3 is 13 amino acids. The CDR3: CASRPGTSNEQFF.

The gene calls are TRBV4-2 and TRBJ2-1; the D call from TCRdb, TRBD1, cannot be confirmed without DNA. Germline CDR1 is LGHNA and CDR2 is YNFKEQ. This CDR3 has 18 amino acids. Here the CDR3 reads CASSQQPGQDSTYNEQFF.

The V gene is TRBV10-3, the J gene TRBJ2-5; TCRdb returns TRBD1, unconfirmable since there is no DNA. The germline gives CDR1 ENHRY, CDR2 SYGVKD. The CDR3 is made up of 14 amino acids. The CDR3 loop reads CAIRGGRTSETQYF.

The chain uses TRBV12-3 or TRBV12-4 and TRBJ2-3; there is no DNA to check the TCRdb D call of TRBD1. This CDR3 region has 15 residues. The chain's CDR3 is CASSPKSPGRDTQYF.

The V gene is TRBV20-1, the J gene TRBJ1-5; TCRdb picks TRBD1, but there is no DNA to check that call. This CDR3 region has 14 residues. CDR1 and CDR2 from the germline V gene are DFQATT and SNEGSKA (reference sequence). The CDR3 region is CSARAGQSNQPQHF.

J is TRBJ2-5 and V is TRBV5-1. This CDR3 is built from 13 residues. CDR1 is SGHRS, CDR2 YFSETQ, per germline. CDR3 region: CASSRRRQETQYF.

V is TRBV10-3 and J is TRBJ2-1; lacking DNA, the TRBD1 call made by TCRdb goes unchecked. CDR1 and CDR2 (germline): ENHRY, SYGVKD. The CDR3 is 13 residues long. The CDR3 protein is CAIRITGAHEQFF.

CDR3 region: CASSQGGGGYTF. The gene calls are TRBV4-1 and TRBJ1-2. The CDR3 is 12 residues long. Germline CDR1 reads MGHRA; CDR2 reads YSYEKL.

The rearrangement links TRBV11-3 to TRBJ2-1; TCRdb returns TRBD2, unconfirmable since there is no DNA. This CDR3 contains 17 residues. The germline V gene encodes CDR1 SGHNT and CDR2 YENEEA. The CDR3 here is CASSAKPGLAAYNEQFF.

The chain has TRBV5-1 and TRBJ2-1. The CDR3 runs to 12 residues. Germline loops: CDR1 SGHRS, CDR2 YFSETQ. CDR3: CASSLEVGEQFF.

The V gene is TRBV29-1, the J gene TRBJ2-4; checking the TCRdb D call of TRBD1 is not possible without DNA. Germline V gene data show CDR1 as SQVTM and CDR2 as ANQGSEA. The CDR3 covers 12 residues. CDR3 in amino acids: CSVEVRGNIQYF.

The J gene is TRBJ2-1, the V gene TRBV14; the TCRdb call, TRBD2, lacks DNA for checking. Looked up from germline, CDR1 is SGHDN and CDR2 is FVKESK. This CDR3 is 15 amino acids long. The CDR3 here is CASRPPNGGNNEQFF.

The chain uses TRBV24-1 and TRBJ2-3; TCRdb returns TRBD1, unconfirmable since there is no DNA. CDR1 and CDR2 from the germline V gene are KGHDR and SFDVKD. The CDR3 has 14 amino acids. CDR3: CATSGQGSADTQYF.